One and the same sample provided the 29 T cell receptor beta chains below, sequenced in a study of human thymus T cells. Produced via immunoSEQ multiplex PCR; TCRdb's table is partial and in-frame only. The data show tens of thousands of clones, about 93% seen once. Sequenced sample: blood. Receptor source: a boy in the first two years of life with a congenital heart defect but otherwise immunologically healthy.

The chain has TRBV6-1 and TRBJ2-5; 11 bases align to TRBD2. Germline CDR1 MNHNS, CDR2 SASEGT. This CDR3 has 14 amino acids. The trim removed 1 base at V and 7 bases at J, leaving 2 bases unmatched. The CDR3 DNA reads TGTGCCAGCAGTGAAGGGACTAGCGGGCTGACCCAGTACTTC. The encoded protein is CASSEGTSGLTQYF.

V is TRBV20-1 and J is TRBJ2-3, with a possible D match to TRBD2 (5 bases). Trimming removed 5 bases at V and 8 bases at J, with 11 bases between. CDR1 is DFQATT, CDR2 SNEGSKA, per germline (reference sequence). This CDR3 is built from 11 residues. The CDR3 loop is CSAPLAVTQYF. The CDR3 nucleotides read TGCAGTGCTCCCCTAGCAGTTACGCAGTATTTT.

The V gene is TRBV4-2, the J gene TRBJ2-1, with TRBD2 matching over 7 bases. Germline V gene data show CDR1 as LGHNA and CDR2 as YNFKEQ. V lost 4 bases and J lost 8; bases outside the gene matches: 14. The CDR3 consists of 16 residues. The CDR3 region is CASSPRGAGDRDEQFF. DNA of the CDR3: TGTGCCAGCAGCCCCCGGGGCGCGGGAGATCGCGATGAGCAGTTCTTC.

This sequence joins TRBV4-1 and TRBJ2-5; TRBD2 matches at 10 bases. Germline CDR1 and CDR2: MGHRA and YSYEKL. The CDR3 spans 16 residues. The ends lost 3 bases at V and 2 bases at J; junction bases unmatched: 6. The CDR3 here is CASSHFNSGGQETQYF. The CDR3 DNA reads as TGCGCCAGCAGCCACTTCAATAGCGGGGGGCAAGAGACCCAGTACTTC.

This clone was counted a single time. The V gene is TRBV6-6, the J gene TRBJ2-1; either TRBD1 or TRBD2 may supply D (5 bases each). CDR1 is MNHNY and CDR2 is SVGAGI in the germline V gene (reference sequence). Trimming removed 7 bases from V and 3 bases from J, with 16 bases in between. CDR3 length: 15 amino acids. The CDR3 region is CASKLGVGNYNEQFF. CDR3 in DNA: TGTGCCAGCAAGCTGGGGGTGGGGAACTACAATGAGCAGTTCTTC.

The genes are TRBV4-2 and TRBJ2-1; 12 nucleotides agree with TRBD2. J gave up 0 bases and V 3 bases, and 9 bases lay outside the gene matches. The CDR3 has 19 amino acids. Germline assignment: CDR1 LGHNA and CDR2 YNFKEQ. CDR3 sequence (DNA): TGTGCCAGCAGCCAGCTAGCGGGAGGGCGCCCGAGCTCCTACAATGAGCAGTTCTTC. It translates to CASSQLAGGRPSSYNEQFF.

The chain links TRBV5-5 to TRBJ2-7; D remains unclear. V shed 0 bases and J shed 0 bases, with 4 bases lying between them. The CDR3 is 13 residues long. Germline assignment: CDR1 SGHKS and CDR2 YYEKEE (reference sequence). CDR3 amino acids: CASSLVISYEQYF. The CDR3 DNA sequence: TGTGCCAGCAGCTTGGTAATCTCCTACGAGCAGTACTTC.

CDR3 DNA: TGTGCCAGCAGTGAACGGGGATATGCGGGAGGGGGAGATACGCAGTATTTT. This sequence encodes CASSERGYAGGGDTQYF. The chain combines TRBV25-1 with TRBJ2-3; 9 bases fit TRBD2. This CDR3 region has 17 residues. CDR1 is MGHDK, CDR2 SYGVNS, per germline. Trimming took 2 bases from V and 5 from J; bases not matched to a gene: 11.

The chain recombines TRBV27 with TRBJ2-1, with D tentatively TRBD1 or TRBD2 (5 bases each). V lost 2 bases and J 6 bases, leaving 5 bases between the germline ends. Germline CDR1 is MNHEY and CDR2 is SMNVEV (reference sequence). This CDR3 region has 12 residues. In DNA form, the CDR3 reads TGTGCCAGCAGTTTAGGGGGCAATGAGCAGTTCTTC. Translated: CASSLGGNEQFF.

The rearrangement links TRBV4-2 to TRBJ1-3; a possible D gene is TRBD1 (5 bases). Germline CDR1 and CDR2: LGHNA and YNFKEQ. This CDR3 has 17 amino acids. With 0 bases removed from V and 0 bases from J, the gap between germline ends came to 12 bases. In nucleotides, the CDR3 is TGTGCCAGCAGCCAAGACGGAAGGGGACCCTCTGGAAACACCATATATTTT. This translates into CASSQDGRGPSGNTIYF.

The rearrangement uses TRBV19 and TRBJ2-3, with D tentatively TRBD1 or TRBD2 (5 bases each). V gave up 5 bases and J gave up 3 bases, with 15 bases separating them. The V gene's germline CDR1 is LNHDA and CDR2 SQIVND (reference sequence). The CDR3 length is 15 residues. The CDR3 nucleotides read TGTGCCAGTAGTGAAGGGACGGTGGGTACAGATACGCAGTATTTT. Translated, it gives CASSEGTVGTDTQYF.

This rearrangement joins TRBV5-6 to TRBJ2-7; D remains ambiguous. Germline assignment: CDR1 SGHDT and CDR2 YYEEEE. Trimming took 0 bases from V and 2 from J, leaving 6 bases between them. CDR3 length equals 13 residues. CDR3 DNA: TGTGCCAGCAGCTTGGCCCCTGCCTACGAGCAGTACTTC. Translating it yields CASSLAPAYEQYF.

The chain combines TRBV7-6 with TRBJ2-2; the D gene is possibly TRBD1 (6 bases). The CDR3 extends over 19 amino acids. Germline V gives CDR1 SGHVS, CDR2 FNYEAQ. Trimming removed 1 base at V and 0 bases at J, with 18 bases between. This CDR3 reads CASSLGEIRTATNTGELFF. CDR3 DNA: TGTGCCAGCAGCTTAGGGGAAATTAGGACAGCAACGAACACCGGGGAGCTGTTTTTT.

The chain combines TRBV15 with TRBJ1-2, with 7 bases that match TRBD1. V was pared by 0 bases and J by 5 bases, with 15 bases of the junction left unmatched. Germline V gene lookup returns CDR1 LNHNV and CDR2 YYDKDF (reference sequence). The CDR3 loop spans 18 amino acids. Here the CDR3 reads CATSRDPSSRDRPYGYTF. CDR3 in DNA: TGTGCCACCAGCAGAGATCCCTCCTCCCGGGACAGACCTTATGGCTACACCTTC. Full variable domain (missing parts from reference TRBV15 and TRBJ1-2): DAMVIQNPRYQVTQFGKPVTLSCSQTLNHNVMYWYQQKSSQAPKLLFHYYDKDFNNEADTPDNFQSRRPNTSFCFLDIRSPGLGDTAMYLCATSRDPSSRDRPYGYTFGSGTRLTVV.

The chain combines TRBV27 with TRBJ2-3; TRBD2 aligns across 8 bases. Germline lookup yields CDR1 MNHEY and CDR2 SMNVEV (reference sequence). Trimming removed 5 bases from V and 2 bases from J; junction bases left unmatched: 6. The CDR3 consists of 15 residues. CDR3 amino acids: CASSLGTRATDTQYF. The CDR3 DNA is TGTGCCAGCAGTCTTGGGACTAGGGCCACAGATACGCAGTATTTT.

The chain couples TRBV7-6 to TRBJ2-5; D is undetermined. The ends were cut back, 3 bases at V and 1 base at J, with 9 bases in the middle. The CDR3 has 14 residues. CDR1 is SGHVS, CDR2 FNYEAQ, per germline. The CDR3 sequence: CASSFNPSQETQYF. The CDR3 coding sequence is TGTGCCAGCAGCTTTAATCCGAGCCAAGAGACCCAGTACTTC. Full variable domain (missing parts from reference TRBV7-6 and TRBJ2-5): GAGVSQSPRYKVTKRGQDVALRCDPISGHVSLYWYRQALGQGPEFLTYFNYEAQQDKSGLPNDRFSAERPEGSISTLTIQRTEQRDSAMYRCASSFNPSQETQYFGPGTRLLVL.

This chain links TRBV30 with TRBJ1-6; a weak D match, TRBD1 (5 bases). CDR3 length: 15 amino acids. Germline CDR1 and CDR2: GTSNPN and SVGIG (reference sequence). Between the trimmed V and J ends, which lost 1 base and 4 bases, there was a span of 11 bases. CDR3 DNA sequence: TGTGCCTGGAGTGCGGGACGCATGTATAATTCACCCCTCCACTTT. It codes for CAWSAGRMYNSPLHF.

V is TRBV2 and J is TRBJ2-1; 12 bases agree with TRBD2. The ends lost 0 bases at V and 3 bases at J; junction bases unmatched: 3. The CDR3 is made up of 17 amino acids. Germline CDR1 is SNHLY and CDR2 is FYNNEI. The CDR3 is CASSEASSGRDYNEQFF. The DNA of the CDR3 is TGTGCCAGCAGTGAAGCGTCTAGCGGGAGGGACTACAATGAGCAGTTCTTC.

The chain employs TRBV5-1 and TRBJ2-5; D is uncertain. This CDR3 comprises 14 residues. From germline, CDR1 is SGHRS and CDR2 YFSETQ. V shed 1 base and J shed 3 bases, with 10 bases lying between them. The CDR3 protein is CASSLLPGEETQYF. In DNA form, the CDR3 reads TGCGCCAGCAGCTTGTTACCCGGCGAAGAGACCCAGTACTTC. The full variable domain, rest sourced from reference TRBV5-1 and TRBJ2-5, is KAGVTQTPRYLIKTRGQQVTLSCSPISGHRSVSWYQQTPGQGLQFLFEYFSETQRNKGNFPGRFSGRQFSNSRSEMNVSTLELGDSALYLCASSLLPGEETQYFGPGTRLLVL.

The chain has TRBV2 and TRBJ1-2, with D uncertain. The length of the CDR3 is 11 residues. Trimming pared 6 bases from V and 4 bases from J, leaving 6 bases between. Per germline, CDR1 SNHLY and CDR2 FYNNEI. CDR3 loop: CASRAGYGYTF. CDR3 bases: TGTGCCAGCAGGGCGGGCTATGGCTACACCTTC.

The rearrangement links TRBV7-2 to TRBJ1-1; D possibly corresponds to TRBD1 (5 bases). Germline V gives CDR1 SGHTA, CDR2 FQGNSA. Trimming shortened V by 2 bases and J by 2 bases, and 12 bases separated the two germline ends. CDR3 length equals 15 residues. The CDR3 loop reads CASSLRSGGNTEAFF. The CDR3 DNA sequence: TGTGCCAGCAGCTTAAGATCGGGGGGAAACACTGAAGCTTTCTTT.

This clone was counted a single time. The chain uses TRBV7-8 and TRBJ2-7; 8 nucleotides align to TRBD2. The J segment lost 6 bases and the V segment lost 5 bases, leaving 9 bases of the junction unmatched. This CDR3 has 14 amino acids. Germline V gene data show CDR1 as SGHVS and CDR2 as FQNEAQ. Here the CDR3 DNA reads TGTGCCAGCAGCATACCGGGAGGGGAGCGCGAGCAGTACTTC. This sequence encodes CASSIPGGEREQYF.

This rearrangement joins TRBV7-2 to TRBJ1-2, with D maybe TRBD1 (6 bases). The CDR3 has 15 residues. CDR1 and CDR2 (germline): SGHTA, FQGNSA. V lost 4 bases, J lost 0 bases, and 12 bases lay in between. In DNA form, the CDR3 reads TGTGCCAGCAGCTACCTCGGACAGCCTAACTATGGCTACACCTTC. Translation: CASSYLGQPNYGYTF.

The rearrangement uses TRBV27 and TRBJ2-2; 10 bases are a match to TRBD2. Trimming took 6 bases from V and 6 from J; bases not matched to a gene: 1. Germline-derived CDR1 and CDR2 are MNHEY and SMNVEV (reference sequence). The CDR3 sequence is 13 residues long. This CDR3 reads CASRTSGPGELFF. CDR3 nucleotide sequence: TGTGCCAGCAGGACTAGCGGGCCCGGGGAGCTGTTTTTT.

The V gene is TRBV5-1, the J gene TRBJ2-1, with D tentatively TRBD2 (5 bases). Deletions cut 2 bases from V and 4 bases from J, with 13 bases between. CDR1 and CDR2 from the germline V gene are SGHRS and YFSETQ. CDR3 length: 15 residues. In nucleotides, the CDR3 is TGCGCCAGCAGCTTAAGCGGCGCACTTTACAATGAGCAGTTCTTC. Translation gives CASSLSGALYNEQFF. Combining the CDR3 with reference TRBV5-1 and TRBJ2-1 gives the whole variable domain KAGVTQTPRYLIKTRGQQVTLSCSPISGHRSVSWYQQTPGQGLQFLFEYFSETQRNKGNFPGRFSGRQFSNSRSEMNVSTLELGDSALYLCASSLSGALYNEQFFGPGTRLTVL.

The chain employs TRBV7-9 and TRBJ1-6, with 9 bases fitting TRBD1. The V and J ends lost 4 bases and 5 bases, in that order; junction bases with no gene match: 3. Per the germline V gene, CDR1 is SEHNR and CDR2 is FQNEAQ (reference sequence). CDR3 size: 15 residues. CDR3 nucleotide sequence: TGTGCCAGCAGCTCATGGACAGGGGATAATTCACCCCTCCACTTT. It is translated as CASSSWTGDNSPLHF.

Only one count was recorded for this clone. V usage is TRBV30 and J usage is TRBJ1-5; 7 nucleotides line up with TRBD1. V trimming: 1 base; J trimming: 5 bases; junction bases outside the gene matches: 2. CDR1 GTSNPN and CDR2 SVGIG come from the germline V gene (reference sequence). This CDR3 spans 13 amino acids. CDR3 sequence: CAWSGTGYQPQHF. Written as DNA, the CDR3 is TGTGCCTGGAGTGGGACAGGTTATCAGCCCCAGCATTTT. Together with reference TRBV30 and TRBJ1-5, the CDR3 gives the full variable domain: SQTIHQWPATLVQPVGSPLSLECTVEGTSNPNLYWYRQAAGRGLQLLFYSVGIGQISSEVPQNLSASRPQDRQFILSSKKLLLSDSGFYLCAWSGTGYQPQHFGDGTRLSIL.

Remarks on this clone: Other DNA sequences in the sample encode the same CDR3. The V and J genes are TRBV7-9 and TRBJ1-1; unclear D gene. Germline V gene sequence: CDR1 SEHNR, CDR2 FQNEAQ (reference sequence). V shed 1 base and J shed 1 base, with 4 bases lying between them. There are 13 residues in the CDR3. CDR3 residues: CASSLVGNTEAFF. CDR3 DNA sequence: TGTGCCAGCAGCTTAGTGGGGAACACTGAAGCTTTCTTT. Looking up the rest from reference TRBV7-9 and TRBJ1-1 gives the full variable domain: DTGVSQNPRHKITKRGQNVTFRCDPISEHNRLYWYRQTLGQGPEFLTYFQNEAQLEKSRLLSDRFSAERPKGSFSTLEIQRTEQGDSAMYLCASSLVGNTEAFFGQGTRLTVV.

CDR3 sequence reads: CASSYSTSGNTIYF. CDR3 nucleotide sequence: TGTGCCAGCAGTTACTCGACCTCTGGAAACACCATATATTTT. V and J are TRBV6-6 and TRBJ1-3; D gene unclear. CDR1 is MNHNY and CDR2 is SVGAGI in the germline V gene (reference sequence). The CDR3 is made up of 14 amino acids. V was pared by 0 bases and J by 0 bases, with 3 bases between.